These 8 T cell receptor beta chains originate from one sample sequenced in a study of blood T cell repertoires in COVID-19. Profiled with immunoSEQ multiplex PCR; TCRdb holds only in-frame clones, not every one. Of some 400,000 clones listed, approximately 89% are singletons. Sequences were obtained from PBMCs or T cells enriched from blood (not recorded which). Receptors were obtained from a man aged 25-45 years who had recovered from COVID-19.

The chain is built from TRBV6-2 or TRBV6-3 and TRBJ2-1; 12 positions match TRBD2. The J segment lost 6 bases and the V segment lost 6 bases, leaving 9 bases of the junction unmatched. Germline-derived CDR1 and CDR2 are MNHEY and SVGEGT. The CDR3 spans 16 residues. The CDR3 spells CASSLRLAGVGNEQFF. For the CDR3, the DNA is TGTGCCAGCAGCCTCAGACTAGCGGGGGTGGGCAATGAGCAGTTCTTC.

The chain couples TRBV30 to TRBJ2-2; 11 positions match TRBD2. The CDR3 contains 16 residues. Trimming at V came to 4 bases and at J to 6 bases, leaving 10 bases not matched to a gene. Looked up from germline, CDR1 is GTSNPN and CDR2 is SVGIG (reference sequence). This CDR3 is CAWTSISGGASGELFF. As DNA, the CDR3 is TGTGCCTGGACCTCCATTAGCGGGGGGGCGTCCGGGGAGCTGTTTTTT.

The rearrangement links TRBV30 to TRBJ1-1; D uncertain. The germline V and J ends were trimmed by 2 bases and 7 bases, with 14 bases remaining between them. This CDR3 region has 13 residues. Germline V CDR1 and CDR2: GTSNPN, SVGIG (reference sequence). As DNA, the CDR3 is TGTGCCTGGAGTCCCCAGGTGACGAGTGAAGCTTTCTTT. This encodes CAWSPQVTSEAFF.

Turning to this clone: In the same sample, other DNA sequences code for this CDR3. The V call is TRBV19, the J call TRBJ2-7, with D perhaps TRBD2 (6 bases). Germline lookup yields CDR1 LNHDA and CDR2 SQIVND (reference sequence). The CDR3 covers 14 residues. V was shortened by 3 bases and J by 3 bases, with 12 bases between the two germline ends. CDR3 in DNA: TGTGCCAGTAGTATTGGAGGGGTGGGCTACGAGCAGTACTTC. Amino acid sequence: CASSIGGVGYEQYF. Using reference TRBV19 and TRBJ2-7 for the parts outside the CDR3, the full variable domain is DGGITQSPKYLFRKEGQNVTLSCEQNLNHDAMYWYRQDPGQGLRLIYYSQIVNDFQKGDIAEGYSVSREKKESFPLTVTSAQKNPTAFYLCASSIGGVGYEQYFGPGTRLTVT.

This chain connects TRBV9 to TRBJ2-3; no definite D call. V was trimmed by 3 bases and J by 0 bases, leaving 2 bases between them. Germline V gives CDR1 SGDLS, CDR2 YYNGEE. The CDR3 is made up of 12 amino acids. This CDR3 reads CASSASTDTQYF. The CDR3, as DNA: TGTGCCAGCAGCGCTAGCACAGATACGCAGTATTTT.

The V and J genes are TRBV25-1 and TRBJ1-1; D remains unclear. Germline V CDR1 and CDR2: MGHDK, SYGVNS. There are 13 residues in the CDR3. The V and J ends lost 5 bases and 1 base respectively, with 8 bases between them. The CDR3 nucleotides read TGTGCCAGCAGTTCTACGGGGAACACTGAAGCTTTCTTT. This encodes CASSSTGNTEAFF. Looking up the rest from reference TRBV25-1 and TRBJ1-1 gives the full variable domain: EADIYQTPRYLVIGTGKKITLECSQTMGHDKMYWYQQDPGMELHLIHYSYGVNSTEKGDLSSESTVSRIRTEHFPLTLESARPSHTSQYLCASSSTGNTEAFFGQGTRLTVV.

This chain joins TRBV3-1 (or the pseudogene TRBV3-2) and TRBJ1-1; 7 nucleotides align to TRBD1. This CDR3 spans 13 amino acids. Germline loops: CDR1 LGHDT, CDR2 YNNKEL (reference sequence). The ends lost 6 bases at V and 2 bases at J; junction bases unmatched: 3. Written as DNA, the CDR3 is TGTGCCAGCAGGGGGACAGTCAACACTGAAGCTTTCTTT. As protein: CASRGTVNTEAFF.

The chain has TRBV29-1 and TRBJ2-7; a possible D gene is TRBD1 (7 bases). Germline V CDR1 and CDR2: SQVTM, ANQGSEA. The CDR3 runs 13 residues. Trimming took 8 bases from V and 6 from J, leaving 20 bases between them. The CDR3 DNA reads TGCAGCCCTACCGGGGCAGGGGGACTCGAGCAGTACTTC. Its translation is CSPTGAGGLEQYF.